The clone carrying this TCR beta chain was seen at least ten times. The antigen is unknown. In TCRdb, the 5' RACE reads were re-called with MiXCR into one record per CDR3 protein. This sample has 500,000 to 600,000 distinct CDR3 sequences; over 15% occur once, and the top ten carry approximately 12%. These data originate in a study of T-cell memory formation after mild COVID-19. Overall study context: TCR clustering was largely donor specific. Study-wide findings and caveats: Chiefly within CM and EM were the contracting CD4+ clones; CD8+ ones were within EMRA.

There are 15 residues in the CDR3. Germline V gene data show CDR1 as SEHNR and CDR2 as FQNEAQ (reference sequence). V dropped 0 bases and J dropped 3; count of bases not matched to a gene: 2. The TCR sequence derives from an adult woman who had mild COVID-19 (a few samples of this study predate the infection). Cell type and time point are not known. Sequences were obtained from PBMCs or a T cell subset sorted from them (not recorded which). V usage is TRBV7-9 and J usage is TRBJ2-1, with TRBD2 identical over 7 bases. This CDR3 reads CASSLATGGYNEQFF. The DNA of the CDR3 is TGTGCCAGCAGCTTAGCCACGGGAGGCTACAATGAGCAGTTCTTC.